One and the same sample provided the 28 T cell receptor beta chains below, sequenced in a study of early T cells in non-severe SARS-CoV-2 infection. TCRdb ran MiXCR on the 5' RACE reads and lists one entry per CDR3 protein. The sample holds around 110,000 distinct CDR3 sequences, around 10% seen once. Sequencing was done on a sample of whole blood. These receptors all stem from an adult who was a healthcare worker with PCR-confirmed SARS-CoV-2 infection or an uninfected control (not recorded which).

This clonotype has ten or more counts. The genes are TRBV29-1 and TRBJ2-3; 8 bases line up with TRBD2. Germline lookup yields CDR1 SQVTM and CDR2 ANQGSEA. V dropped 4 bases and J dropped 0; count of bases not matched to a gene: 6. The CDR3 runs 15 residues. The CDR3 DNA is TGCAGCGTTGTTCGACTAGCGACTAGCACAGATACGCAGTATTTT. Protein product: CSVVRLATSTDTQYF.

This CDR3 is CASSLHQWGFF. In nucleotides, the CDR3 is TGTGCCAGCAGCCTCCACCAATGGGGGTTCTTC. This chain uses TRBV7-2 with TRBJ2-1; no clear D gene. The CDR3 extends over 11 amino acids. Germline assignment: CDR1 SGHTA and CDR2 FQGNSA. The V gene lost 5 bases and the J gene lost 15 bases, with 14 bases spanning the gap.

As concerns this clonotype: A much larger clone sits a single nucleotide away, making a read error possible. V usage is TRBV28 and J usage is TRBJ1-1; 9 bases match TRBD1. The germline V gene encodes CDR1 MDHEN and CDR2 SYDVKM. The CDR3 extends over 14 amino acids. The CDR3, as DNA: TGTGCCGGCAGTTTAGTGGACAGGGGCACTGAAGCTTTCTTT. This codes for CAGSLVDRGTEAFF.

This clonotype has at least ten counts. V and J are TRBV6-2 or TRBV6-3 and TRBJ2-5, with TRBD2 matching 8 bases. The V gene end was trimmed by 1 base and the J gene end by 5 bases; junction bases not matched to a gene: 6. This CDR3 region has 15 residues. CDR1 MNHEY and CDR2 SVGEGT come from the germline V gene. CDR3 loop: CASSYWAGGGETQYF. The CDR3 region has the DNA TGTGCCAGCAGTTACTGGGCGGGAGGTGGCGAGACCCAGTACTTC.

This chain joins TRBV28 and TRBJ2-7; D may match TRBD1 or TRBD2 (5 bases each). Per the germline V gene, CDR1 is MDHEN and CDR2 is SYDVKM. Trimming left V 7 bases short and J 7 bases short, with 23 bases between. The CDR3 contains 15 residues. As DNA, the CDR3 is TGTGCCAGCAAGGAGGCAACAAGGGGTTCGGGAGAGCAGTACTTC. Protein: CASKEATRGSGEQYF.

This clonotype was counted many times. The rearrangement joins TRBV3-1 to TRBJ2-6; unclear D gene. The CDR3 length is 13 residues. Germline assignment: CDR1 LGHDT and CDR2 YNNKEL (reference sequence). V was trimmed by 7 bases and J by 3 bases, leaving 7 bases between them. CDR3 sequence: CASMEGGANVLTF. DNA for the CDR3: TGTGCCAGCATGGAAGGTGGGGCCAACGTCCTGACTTTC.

The chain recombines TRBV7-8 with TRBJ2-7, with D maybe TRBD2 (6 bases). V was shortened by 5 bases and J by 7 bases, with 21 bases between the two germline ends. There are 15 residues in the CDR3. CDR1 and CDR2 from the germline V gene are SGHVS and FQNEAQ. The CDR3 spells CASSTLRGITSEQYF. DNA for the CDR3: TGTGCCAGCAGCACCCTGCGGGGCATTACGAGTGAGCAGTACTTC.

Points on this clonotype: Because it lacks the conserved phenylalanine or tryptophan at the end, this CDR3 is likely a read error. This sequence joins TRBV20-1 and TRBJ1-1; D remains ambiguous. The CDR3 spans 11 residues. With 0 bases removed from V and 10 bases from J, the gap between germline ends came to 9 bases. Germline CDR1 and CDR2: DFQATT and SNEGSKA (reference sequence). The CDR3 region has the DNA TGCAGTGCTAGAGACAGGACGAGAGCTTTCCTT. Translated: CSARDRTRAFL.

This clonotype turned up a few times. The chain uses TRBV12-3 or TRBV12-4 and TRBJ2-7; the match to TRBD1 covers 10 bases. This CDR3 has 14 residues. Unmatched junction bases numbered 4, after V lost 3 bases and J lost 5 bases. The CDR3 coding sequence is TGTGCCAGCAGTTTCGGGGACAGGGGACACGAGCAGTACTTC. This encodes CASSFGDRGHEQYF.

CDR3 in DNA: TGTGCCAGCAGTGTAGTCAACTACGAGCAGTACTTC. Amino acids: CASSVVNYEQYF. The chain recombines TRBV2 with TRBJ2-7; no definite D call. CDR3 length equals 12 residues. Trimming left V 4 bases short and J 3 bases short, with 7 bases between. Germline V gene lookup returns CDR1 SNHLY and CDR2 FYNNEI.

The table lists this clonotype with a few counts. The chain employs TRBV28 and TRBJ1-5, with D hard to call. Germline CDR1 MDHEN, CDR2 SYDVKM. Deletions cut 5 bases from V and 12 bases from J, with 11 bases between. The CDR3 contains 11 residues. The CDR3 region is CASSTRTDQHF. CDR3 bases: TGTGCCAGCAGTACCCGAACAGACCAGCATTTT.

The chain combines TRBV6-2 or TRBV6-3 with TRBJ2-3; 10 nucleotides agree with TRBD2. The CDR3 runs 16 residues. V lost 5 bases to trimming and J lost 2 bases; unmatched junction nucleotides: 7. CDR1 and CDR2 (germline): MNHEY, SVGEGT. The CDR3 protein is CASSPSSGRVTDTQYF. CDR3 nucleotides: TGTGCCAGCAGTCCTTCCAGCGGGAGGGTCACAGATACGCAGTATTTT.

This chain uses TRBV7-3 with TRBJ2-1; TRBD2 is a possible D gene (5 bases). Per the germline V gene, CDR1 is SGHTA and CDR2 is FQGTGA. V was cut by 5 bases and J by 6 bases, with 11 bases left in between. The CDR3 spans 13 residues. CDR3 region: CASSPWRSNEQFF. The DNA of the CDR3 is TGTGCCAGCAGCCCTTGGAGGTCCAATGAGCAGTTCTTC.

This clonotype was recorded at least ten times. V gene TRBV29-1 combines with J gene TRBJ2-7, with 9 positions matching TRBD1. Trimming removed 2 bases from V and 4 bases from J; junction bases left unmatched: 3. Germline V lookup: CDR1 SQVTM, CDR2 ANQGSEA. The CDR3 runs 13 residues. In DNA form, the CDR3 reads TGCAGCGTTGAAACCGGGACAGGGTACGAGCAGTACTTC. It yields the protein CSVETGTGYEQYF.

The DNA for the CDR3 is TGTGCCAGCAGCTTCGGCCGTTCGGTAGCGGGAAGAGAGACCCAGTACTTC. Amino acid sequence: CASSFGRSVAGRETQYF. The rearrangement links TRBV7-8 to TRBJ2-5; 8 bases line up with TRBD2. The CDR3 totals 17 residues. With 3 bases clipped from V and 4 bases from J, the junction kept 13 bases outside the gene matches. Germline-derived CDR1 and CDR2 are SGHVS and FQNEAQ.

This clonotype has a handful of counts. The gene calls are TRBV9 and TRBJ2-1, with 7 bases identical to TRBD2. This CDR3 has 16 amino acids. The germline V gene has CDR1 SGDLS and CDR2 YYNGEE. V gave up 0 bases and J gave up 0 bases; unmatched junction bases: 3. The CDR3 loop reads CASSVGGGSSYNEQFF. CDR3 DNA sequence: TGTGCCAGCAGCGTAGGGGGCGGGAGCTCCTACAATGAGCAGTTCTTC.

This clonotype was seen many times. This sequence joins TRBV6-6 and TRBJ1-4; no clear D gene. Germline CDR1 and CDR2: MNHNY and SVGAGI (reference sequence). Trimming cost V 8 bases and J 4 bases, with 8 bases left between them. This CDR3 has 12 amino acids. CDR3 loop: CASRRINEKLFF. The CDR3, as DNA: TGTGCCAGCCGGCGGATTAATGAAAAACTGTTTTTT.

This clonotype was counted a few times. The CDR3 region has the DNA TGTGCCAGCAGTTTTAGCAGGAATACGCAGTATTTT. As protein: CASSFSRNTQYF. The V gene is TRBV12-3 or TRBV12-4, the J gene TRBJ2-3, with no clear D. The CDR3 spans 12 residues. V lost 3 bases to trimming and J lost 7 bases, with 8 bases between them.

The chain employs TRBV10-3 and TRBJ2-2; 9 positions match TRBD1. This CDR3 is built from 15 residues. Germline V gene sequence: CDR1 ENHRY, CDR2 SYGVKD. The V gene end was trimmed by 4 bases and the J gene end by 5 bases; junction bases not matched to a gene: 5. The CDR3 loop reads CAISGPGQGTGELFF. The CDR3, as DNA: TGTGCCATCAGTGGACCGGGACAGGGTACCGGGGAGCTGTTTTTT.

This clonotype was observed many times. The gene calls are TRBV6-5 and TRBJ2-5; D is uncertain. The CDR3 length is 11 residues. The germline V gene encodes CDR1 MNHEY and CDR2 SVGAGI. Trimming pared 8 bases from V and 4 bases from J, leaving 8 bases between. The CDR3 reads CASGSSETQYF. DNA of the CDR3: TGTGCCAGCGGTTCCTCAGAGACCCAGTACTTC.

This clonotype was seen at least ten times. V is TRBV14 and J is TRBJ2-3; 7 bases agree with TRBD2. J gave up 4 bases and V 3 bases, and 13 bases lay outside the gene matches. This CDR3 is built from 17 residues. Germline lookup yields CDR1 SGHDN and CDR2 FVKESK. In DNA, the CDR3 is TGTGCCAGCAGCCACCTCCCGGGTGCGGGAGCCTCAGATACGCAGTATTTT. It specifies CASSHLPGAGASDTQYF. The full variable domain, in which reference TRBV14 and TRBJ2-3 provide the parts outside the CDR3, is EAGVTQFPSHSVIEKGQTVTLRCDPISGHDNLYWYRRVMGKEIKFLLHFVKESKQDESGMPNNRFLAERTGGTYSTLKVQPAELEDSGVYFCASSHLPGAGASDTQYFGPGTRLTVL.

In this sample, this clonotype turned up a few times. This chain joins TRBV2 and TRBJ2-5; the match to TRBD2 covers 8 bases. V lost 7 bases and J lost 3; bases outside the gene matches: 7. Germline CDR1 is SNHLY and CDR2 is FYNNEI. The CDR3 length is 14 residues. The CDR3 reads CASISPGLEETQYF. Here the CDR3 DNA reads TGTGCCAGCATCTCCCCGGGACTAGAAGAGACCCAGTACTTC.

This clonotype was counted at least ten times. V gene TRBV28 combines with J gene TRBJ2-2, with D tentatively TRBD1 (6 bases). Trimming took 3 bases from V and 3 from J, leaving 11 bases between them. The CDR3 runs 15 residues. CDR1 and CDR2 from the germline V gene are MDHEN and SYDVKM. The CDR3 nucleotides are TGTGCCAGCAGTTTGGGGGCCACGCACACCGGGGAGCTGTTTTTT. This codes for CASSLGATHTGELFF.

Concerning this clonotype: A much larger clone is a single base away; this may be a read error. Without the conserved terminal phenylalanine or tryptophan, this CDR3 likely stems from a read error. The chain joins TRBV6-1 to TRBJ2-7, with 8 bases lining up with TRBD2. CDR1 and CDR2 from the germline V gene are MNHNS and SASEGT. The CDR3 spans 14 residues. J lost 1 base, V lost 5 bases, and 4 bases had no gene match. The CDR3 DNA is TGTGCCAGCAGTCTCGGACTAGCATCCTACGAGCAGTACTAC. This encodes CASSLGLASYEQYY.

This clonotype appeared a few times. The CDR3, as DNA: TGTGCCAGCAGCAGTAAAACAGGGCAGTACTTC. Translated: CASSSKTGQYF. This chain uses TRBV13 with TRBJ2-7, with D possibly being TRBD1 (5 bases). This CDR3 spans 11 amino acids. V gave up 5 bases and J gave up 9 bases, with 11 bases separating them. Germline V lookup: CDR1 PRHDT, CDR2 FYEKMQ (reference sequence).

This clonotype has a handful of counts. The V gene is TRBV4-1, the J gene TRBJ2-1; D call uncertain. Looked up from germline, CDR1 is MGHRA and CDR2 is YSYEKL. The V gene lost 0 bases and the J gene lost 0 bases, with 9 bases spanning the gap. The CDR3 extends over 16 amino acids. The CDR3 sequence: CASSQDQRYSYNEQFF. The CDR3 DNA reads TGCGCCAGCAGCCAAGATCAGCGTTACTCCTACAATGAGCAGTTCTTC.

This clonotype has ten or more counts. The chain couples TRBV12-3 or TRBV12-4 to TRBJ2-3; TRBD2 agrees at 11 bases. This CDR3 has 15 amino acids. With V trimmed by 1 base and J by 4 bases, 1 base remained unmatched. CDR3 in amino acids: CASSLGLAGPDTQYF. CDR3 coding DNA: TGTGCCAGCAGTTTAGGACTAGCGGGACCAGATACGCAGTATTTT.

This clonotype has just a few counts. This chain joins TRBV4-1 and TRBJ1-2; D may be TRBD1 (5 bases). Germline V CDR1 and CDR2: MGHRA, YSYEKL. V gave up 3 bases and J gave up 0 bases, with 8 bases separating them. The CDR3 length is 14 residues. The CDR3 DNA reads as TGCGCCAGCAGCCACAGGGTTACTAACTATGGCTACACCTTC. Translation gives CASSHRVTNYGYTF.